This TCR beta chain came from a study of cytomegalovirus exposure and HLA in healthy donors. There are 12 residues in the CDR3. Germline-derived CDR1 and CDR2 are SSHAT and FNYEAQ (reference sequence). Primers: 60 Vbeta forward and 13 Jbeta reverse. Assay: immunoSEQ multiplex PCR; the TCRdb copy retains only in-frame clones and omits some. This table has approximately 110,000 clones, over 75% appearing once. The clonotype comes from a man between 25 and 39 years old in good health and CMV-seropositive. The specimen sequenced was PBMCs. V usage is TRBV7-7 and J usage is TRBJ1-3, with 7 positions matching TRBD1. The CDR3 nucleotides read TGTGCTGTAACAGGGGTACGAAACACCATATATTTT. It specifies CAVTGVRNTIYF.